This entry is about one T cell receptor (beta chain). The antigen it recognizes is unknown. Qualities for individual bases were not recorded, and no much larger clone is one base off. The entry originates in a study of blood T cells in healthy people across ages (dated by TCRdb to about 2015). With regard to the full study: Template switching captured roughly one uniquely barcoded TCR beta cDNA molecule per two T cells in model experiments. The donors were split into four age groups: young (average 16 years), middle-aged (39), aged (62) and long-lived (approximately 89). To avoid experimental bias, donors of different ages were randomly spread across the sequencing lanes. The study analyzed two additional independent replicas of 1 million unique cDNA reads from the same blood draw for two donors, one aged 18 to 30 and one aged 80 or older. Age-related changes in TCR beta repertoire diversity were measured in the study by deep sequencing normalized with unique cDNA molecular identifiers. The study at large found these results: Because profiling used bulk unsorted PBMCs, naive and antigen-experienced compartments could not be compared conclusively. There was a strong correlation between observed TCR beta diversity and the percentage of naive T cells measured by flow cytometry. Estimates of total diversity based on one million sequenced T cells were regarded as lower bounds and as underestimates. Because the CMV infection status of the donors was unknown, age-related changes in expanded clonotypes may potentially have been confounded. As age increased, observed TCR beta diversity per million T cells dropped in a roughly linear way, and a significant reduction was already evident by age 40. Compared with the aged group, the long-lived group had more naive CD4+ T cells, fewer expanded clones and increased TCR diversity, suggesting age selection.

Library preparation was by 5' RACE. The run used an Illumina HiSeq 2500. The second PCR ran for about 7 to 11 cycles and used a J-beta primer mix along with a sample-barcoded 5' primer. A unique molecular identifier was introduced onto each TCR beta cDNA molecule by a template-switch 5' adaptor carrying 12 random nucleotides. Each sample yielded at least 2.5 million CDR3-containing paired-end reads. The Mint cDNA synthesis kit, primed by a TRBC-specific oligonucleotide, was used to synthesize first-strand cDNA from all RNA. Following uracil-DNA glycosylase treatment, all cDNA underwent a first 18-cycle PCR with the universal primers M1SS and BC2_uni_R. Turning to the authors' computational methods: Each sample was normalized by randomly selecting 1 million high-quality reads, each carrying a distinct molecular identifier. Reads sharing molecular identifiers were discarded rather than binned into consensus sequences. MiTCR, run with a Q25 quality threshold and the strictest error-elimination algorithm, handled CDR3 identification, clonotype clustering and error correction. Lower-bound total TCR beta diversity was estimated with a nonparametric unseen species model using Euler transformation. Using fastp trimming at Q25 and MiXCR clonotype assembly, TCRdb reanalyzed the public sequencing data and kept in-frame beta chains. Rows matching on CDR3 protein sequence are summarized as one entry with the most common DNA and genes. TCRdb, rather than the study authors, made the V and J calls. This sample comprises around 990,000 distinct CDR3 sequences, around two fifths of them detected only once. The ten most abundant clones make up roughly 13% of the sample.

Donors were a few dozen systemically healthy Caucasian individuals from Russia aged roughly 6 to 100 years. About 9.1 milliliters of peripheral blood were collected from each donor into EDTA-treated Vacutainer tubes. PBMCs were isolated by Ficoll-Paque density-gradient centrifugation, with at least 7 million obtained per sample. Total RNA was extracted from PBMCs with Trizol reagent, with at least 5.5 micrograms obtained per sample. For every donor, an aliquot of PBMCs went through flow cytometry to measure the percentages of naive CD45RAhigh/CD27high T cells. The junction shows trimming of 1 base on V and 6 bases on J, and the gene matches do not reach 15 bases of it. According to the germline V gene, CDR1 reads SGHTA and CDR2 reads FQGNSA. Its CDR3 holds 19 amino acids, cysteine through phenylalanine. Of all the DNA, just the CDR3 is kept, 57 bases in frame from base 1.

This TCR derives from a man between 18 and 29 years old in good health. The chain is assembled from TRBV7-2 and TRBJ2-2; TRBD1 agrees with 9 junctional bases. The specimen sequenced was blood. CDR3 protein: CASSLGPHGTGSRAGELFF. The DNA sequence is TGTGCCAGCAGCTTAGGCCCTCACGGGACAGGGAGTCGTGCCGGGGAGCTGTTTTTT.